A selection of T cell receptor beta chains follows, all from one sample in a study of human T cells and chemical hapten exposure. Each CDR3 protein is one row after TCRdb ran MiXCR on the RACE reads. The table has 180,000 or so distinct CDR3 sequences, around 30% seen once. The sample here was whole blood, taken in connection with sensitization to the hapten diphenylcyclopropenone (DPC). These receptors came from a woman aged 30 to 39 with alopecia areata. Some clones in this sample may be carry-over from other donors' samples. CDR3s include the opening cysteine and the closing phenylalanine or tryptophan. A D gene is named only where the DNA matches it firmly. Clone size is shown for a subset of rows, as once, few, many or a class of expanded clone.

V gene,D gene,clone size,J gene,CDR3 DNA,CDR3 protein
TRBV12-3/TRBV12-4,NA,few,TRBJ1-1,TGTGCCAGCAGCCGGGACGGGAACACTGAAGCTTTCTTT,CASSRDGNTEAFF
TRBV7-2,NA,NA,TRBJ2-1,TGTGCCAGCAGCTCTGATTGGGCTAGCCCTGAGCAGTTCTTC,CASSSDWASPEQFF
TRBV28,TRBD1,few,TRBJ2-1,TGTGCCAGCAGTTTCCTGTTACGGGACAGGGTAGACAATGAGCAGTTCTTC,CASSFLLRDRVDNEQFF
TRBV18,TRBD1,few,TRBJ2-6,TGTGCCAGCTCACAAAAGAACCCTGGAGGGACAGGGGTCCCTGGGGCCAACGTCCTGACTTTC,CASSQKNPGGTGVPGANVLTF
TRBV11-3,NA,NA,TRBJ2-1,TGTGCCAGCAGCTACAGGTTTAATGAGCAGTTCTTC,CASSYRFNEQFF
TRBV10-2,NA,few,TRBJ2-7,TGCGCCAGCAGTGCGAACATGGCGCAGTACTTC,CASSANMAQYF
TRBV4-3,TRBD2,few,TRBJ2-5,TGCGCCAGCAGCCAAGAGCCCCCGGGACTAGCGGGCGGGACCCAGTACTTC,CASSQEPPGLAGGTQYF
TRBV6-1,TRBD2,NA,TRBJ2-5,TGTGCCAGCAGCCGTAGCGGGAACCAAGAGACCCAGTACTTC,CASSRSGNQETQYF
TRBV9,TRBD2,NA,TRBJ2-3,TGTGCCAGCAGCGTAGAGGGGCTAGCGGGGTACACAGATACGCAGTATTTT,CASSVEGLAGYTDTQYF
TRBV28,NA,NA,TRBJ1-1,TGTGCCAGCAGTTTACGACCCGGGTTCACTGAAGCTTTCTTT,CASSLRPGFTEAFF
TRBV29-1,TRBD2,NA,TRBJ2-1,TGCAGCGTTGAAGAGGGACTAGCGATCTATGAGCAGTTCTTC,CSVEEGLAIYEQFF
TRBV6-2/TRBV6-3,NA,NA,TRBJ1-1,TGTGCCAGCAGTCTCCCCCCTGAAGCTTTCTTT,CASSLPPEAFF
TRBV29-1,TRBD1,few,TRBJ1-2,TGCAGCGTTGGTGGACAGGGAGGTTGGGATGGCTACACCTTC,CSVGGQGGWDGYTF